This TCR beta chain was sequenced during a study of shared clonotypes between healthy human individuals. The protocol was immunoSEQ multiplex PCR, while the TCRdb copy is restricted to in-frame clones and leaves out a portion. Found here are about 330,000 clones, roughly 84% of them singletons; the top ten hold around 15%. The CD8 memory sample joined CD45RO+ cells and CCR7-negative CD45RA+ cells. Germline V gene lookup returns CDR1 MNHEY and CDR2 SMNVEV (reference sequence). V dropped 5 bases and J dropped 4; count of bases not matched to a gene: 7. The CDR3 runs 15 residues. The TCR sequence derives from a man younger than 35 in good health. Sequencing input: memory CD8+ T cells sorted from blood. The subset is: CD45RO+ cells pooled with CCR7-negative TemRA cells. The chain combines TRBV27 with TRBJ1-2; 10 nucleotides match TRBD1. The CDR3 sequence is CASSQTTGGVYGYTF. The CDR3 DNA reads as TGTGCCAGCAGTCAAACGACAGGGGGCGTCTATGGCTACACCTTC.